This TCR beta chain was identified during a study of T-cell memory formation after mild COVID-19. MiXCR, applied by TCRdb to the 5' RACE reads, yields one record per CDR3 protein. The table lists approximately 250,000 distinct CDR3 sequences, approximately 15% of them singletons, with 22% in the top ten. The source of this sequence is a man between 18 and 35 years old who had mild COVID-19 (a few samples of this study predate the infection). Cell type and time point are not known. The sequenced sample consisted of PBMCs or a T cell subset sorted from them (not recorded which).

The CDR3 DNA reads as TGTGCCAGCAGAACCTACCGAAGCGAAAAACTGTTTTTT. Its translation is CASRTYRSEKLFF. This sequence joins TRBV6-5 and TRBJ1-4; D gene unclear. This CDR3 is built from 13 residues. CDR1 and CDR2 (germline): MNHEY, SVGAGI. V was clipped by 6 bases and J by 8 bases, with 13 bases between them.